Given below is one TCR beta chain in context. This entry comes from a study of blood T cells in healthy people across ages. A second about 7 to 11 cycle PCR used barcoded and J-beta primers. TCRdb re-analysed the 5' RACE reads in MiXCR, keeping a single row per CDR3 protein. The data contain 850,000 to 1,100,000 distinct CDR3 sequences, 35% to 40% of them singletons. CDR1 ENHRY and CDR2 SYGVKD come from the germline V gene. The CDR3 loop spans 13 amino acids. With V trimmed by 6 bases and J by 5 bases, 4 bases remained unmatched. V is TRBV10-3 and J is TRBJ2-1, with 7 bases fitting TRBD1. The clonotype comes from a man aged 18 to 35 in good health. The sequencing input was blood. CDR3 bases: TGTGCCATCAGAGGGACAGAGCACAATGAGCAGTTCTTC. Encoded protein: CAIRGTEHNEQFF.